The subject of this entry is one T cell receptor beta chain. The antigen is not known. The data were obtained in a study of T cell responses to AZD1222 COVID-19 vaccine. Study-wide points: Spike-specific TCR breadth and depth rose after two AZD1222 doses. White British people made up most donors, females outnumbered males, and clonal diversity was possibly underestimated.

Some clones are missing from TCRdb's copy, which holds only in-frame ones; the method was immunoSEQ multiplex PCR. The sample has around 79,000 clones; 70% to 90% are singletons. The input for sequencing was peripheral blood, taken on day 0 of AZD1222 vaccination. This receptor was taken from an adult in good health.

The CDR3 sequence is CASSQSTVSTDTQYF. CDR3 bases: TGTGCCAGCAGCCAATCGACGGTAAGCACAGATACGCAGTATTTT. This chain uses TRBV3-1 (or the pseudogene TRBV3-2) with TRBJ2-3; D is undetermined. Germline CDR1 is LGHDT and CDR2 is YNNKEL (reference sequence). This CDR3 comprises 15 residues. The V end lost 2 bases, the J end lost 0 bases, and 9 bases lay between the germline ends.